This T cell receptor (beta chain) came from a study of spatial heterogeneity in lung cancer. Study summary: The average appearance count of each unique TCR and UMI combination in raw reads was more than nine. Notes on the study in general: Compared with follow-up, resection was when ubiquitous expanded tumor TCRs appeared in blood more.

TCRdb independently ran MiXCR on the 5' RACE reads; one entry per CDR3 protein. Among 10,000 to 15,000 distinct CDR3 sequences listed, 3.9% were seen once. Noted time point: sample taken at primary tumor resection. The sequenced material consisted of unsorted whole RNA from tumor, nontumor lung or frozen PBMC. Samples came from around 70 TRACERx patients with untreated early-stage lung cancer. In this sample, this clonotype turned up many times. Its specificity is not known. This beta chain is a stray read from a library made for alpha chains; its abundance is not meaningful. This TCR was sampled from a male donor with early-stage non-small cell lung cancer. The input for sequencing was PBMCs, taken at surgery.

CDR3 amino acids: CASSRSGGRSDEQYF. The CDR3 bases are TGCGCCAGCAGCCGAAGTGGGGGGAGGAGCGACGAGCAGTACTTC. This sequence joins TRBV5-1 and TRBJ2-7, with TRBD2 as a possible D gene (6 bases). Germline V gene sequence: CDR1 SGHRS, CDR2 YFSETQ. The V end was cut by 4 bases, the J end by 5 bases, with 19 bases between. The CDR3 has 15 amino acids.